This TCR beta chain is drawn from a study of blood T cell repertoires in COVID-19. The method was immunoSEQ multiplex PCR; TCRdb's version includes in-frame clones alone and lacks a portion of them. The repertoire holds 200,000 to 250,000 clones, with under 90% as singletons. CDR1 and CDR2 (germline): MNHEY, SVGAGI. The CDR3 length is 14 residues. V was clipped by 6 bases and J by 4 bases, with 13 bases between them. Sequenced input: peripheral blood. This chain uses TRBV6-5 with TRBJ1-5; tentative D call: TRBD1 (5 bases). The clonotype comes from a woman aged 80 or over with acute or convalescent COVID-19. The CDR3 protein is CASRGAGANQPQHF. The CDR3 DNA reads TGTGCCAGCAGAGGGGCTGGAGCAAATCAGCCCCAGCATTTT.